Sequencing of this T cell receptor (beta chain) was carried out in a study of human T cells and chemical hapten exposure. Study-level background: Patches with 0.01% DPC went on the upper back, and the tests were read at 6 days.

This CDR3 has 13 residues. Germline CDR1 reads SEHNR; CDR2 reads FQNEAQ (reference sequence). V was pared by 5 bases and J by 4 bases, with 11 bases between. Time point meaning: pre-sensitization, week 0. Treatment here: therapeutic diphenylcyclopropenone sensitization with weekly scalp DPC. Total RNA extraction was carried out from unfractionated whole blood. This clonotype was counted ten times or more. Study processing details: Sample-level TCR yields exhibited a median of approximately 88,000, with a range of about 23,224 to 700,000. TCRdb re-called the RACE reads with MiXCR, one entry per CDR3 protein. TCRdb, rather than the study authors, made the V and J calls. The top ten hold approximately 3.9% of the sample, which has under 90,000 distinct CDR3 sequences, around 10% seen once.

The chain is built from TRBV7-9 and TRBJ1-1; D might be TRBD1 (6 bases). This specimen consisted of whole blood, obtained in connection with sensitization to the hapten diphenylcyclopropenone (DPC). This TCR came from a woman aged 40 to 55 with alopecia areata. Some clones in this sample may be carry-over from other donors' samples. The CDR3 DNA sequence: TGTGCCAGCAGCCCCCAAGGGGGCACTGAAGCTTTCTTT. Translation: CASSPQGGTEAFF.